Each of the 17 T cell receptor beta chains below was sequenced from the same sample in a study of blood T cell repertoires in COVID-19. The data were produced by immunoSEQ multiplex PCR, yet TCRdb's version contains in-frame clones alone and is incomplete. The table lists around 270,000 clones, roughly nine tenths of them singletons. The specimen sequenced was peripheral blood. The receptor source for this set is a man in his 60s who had recovered from COVID-19.

V usage is TRBV5-1 and J usage is TRBJ1-1, with D possibly TRBD1 on 5 matching bases. The CDR3 spans 16 residues. CDR1 is SGHRS, CDR2 YFSETQ, per germline. Between the trimmed V and J ends, which lost 1 base and 4 bases, there was a span of 17 bases. The CDR3 sequence: CASSLSSGWVVTEAFF. As DNA, the CDR3 is TGCGCCAGCAGCTTGAGTTCAGGGTGGGTGGTCACTGAAGCTTTCTTT.

The gene calls are TRBV3-1 (or the pseudogene TRBV3-2) and TRBJ2-3, with 14 bases matching TRBD2. Germline lookup yields CDR1 LGHDT and CDR2 YNNKEL (reference sequence). V dropped 1 base and J dropped 9; count of bases not matched to a gene: 3. This CDR3 region has 15 residues. The CDR3 DNA follows: TGTGCCAGCAGCCAAGTGGGACTAGCGGGAGTCACGCAGTATTTT. It yields the protein CASSQVGLAGVTQYF.

The chain has TRBV7-2 and TRBJ1-1, with TRBD1 matching over 8 bases. The V and J ends lost 0 bases and 5 bases, in that order; junction bases with no gene match: 2. The CDR3 covers 14 residues. The V gene's germline CDR1 is SGHTA and CDR2 FQGNSA. Written as DNA, the CDR3 is TGTGCCAGCAGCTTAGCCAGGGGGCCAACTGAAGCTTTCTTT. It encodes CASSLARGPTEAFF.

A single count supports this clone. The chain is built from TRBV19 and TRBJ1-6; D is ambiguous. CDR1 and CDR2 from the germline V gene are LNHDA and SQIVND (reference sequence). V shed 6 bases and J shed 10 bases, with 16 bases lying between them. This CDR3 has 14 residues. The CDR3 DNA is TGTGCCAGTAGCAATCGGGGAGGGCAATCACCCCTCCACTTT. As protein: CASSNRGGQSPLHF.

The CDR3 sequence is CASTRRVQETQYF. CDR3 DNA sequence: TGTGCCAGCACGCGGCGGGTCCAAGAGACCCAGTACTTC. The chain has TRBV13 and TRBJ2-5; tentatively, D is TRBD2 (5 bases). CDR3 length: 13 residues. V gave up 7 bases and J gave up 1 base, with 10 bases separating them. CDR1 PRHDT and CDR2 FYEKMQ come from the germline V gene (reference sequence).

This clone was found a few times. The rearrangement links TRBV2 to TRBJ2-7, with 8 bases matching TRBD1. Germline V lookup: CDR1 SNHLY, CDR2 FYNNEI. V lost 5 bases to trimming and J lost 5 bases; unmatched junction nucleotides: 14. CDR3 size: 16 residues. CDR3 protein: CASSTTTRGQVNEQYF. CDR3 bases: TGTGCCAGCAGTACCACAACCAGGGGGCAAGTAAACGAGCAGTACTTC.

The chain is built from TRBV30 and TRBJ2-7; a weak D match, TRBD2 (6 bases). Trimming removed 4 bases from V and 1 base from J, with 8 bases in between. CDR3 size: 12 residues. Per germline, CDR1 GTSNPN and CDR2 SVGIG (reference sequence). The CDR3 protein is CAWTGGSYEQYF. DNA of the CDR3: TGTGCCTGGACCGGGGGTTCCTACGAGCAGTACTTC.

CDR3 amino acids: CASSLSDRGIYEQYF. The CDR3 coding sequence is TGTGCCAGCAGCTTGTCGGACAGGGGGATCTACGAGCAGTACTTC. The V call is TRBV5-6, the J call TRBJ2-7; 10 bases agree with TRBD1. Per germline, CDR1 SGHDT and CDR2 YYEEEE. V shed 1 base, J shed 3 bases, and the junction held 4 bases outside the gene matches. The CDR3 extends over 15 amino acids.

The V and J genes are TRBV5-4 and TRBJ1-2, with D unresolved. The V end was cut by 5 bases, the J end by 0 bases, with 8 bases between. This CDR3 has 13 residues. Germline CDR1 SGHNT, CDR2 YYREEE (reference sequence). Here the CDR3 reads CASSQSANYGYTF. Here the CDR3 DNA reads TGTGCCAGCAGTCAGTCAGCTAACTATGGCTACACCTTC.

The chain is built from TRBV15 and TRBJ1-5; TRBD1 is a possible D gene (5 bases). This CDR3 spans 15 amino acids. The V and J ends lost 1 base and 4 bases respectively, with 11 bases between them. CDR1 and CDR2 (germline): LNHNV, YYDKDF (reference sequence). CDR3 in DNA: TGTGCCACCAGCAGAGTCCAGGGAGGAAATCAGCCCCAGCATTTT. Its translation is CATSRVQGGNQPQHF.

This clone was picked up one time. The J gene is TRBJ1-3, the V gene TRBV5-6; no definite D call. CDR3 length: 15 amino acids. The V gene lost 1 base and the J gene lost 0 bases, with 8 bases spanning the gap. The V gene's germline CDR1 is SGHDT and CDR2 YYEEEE. The CDR3 region has the DNA TGTGCCAGCAGCTTGATCCACAGCTCTGGAAACACCATATATTTT. It encodes CASSLIHSSGNTIYF.

The chain is built from TRBV29-1 and TRBJ1-1; tentative D call: TRBD1 (6 bases). This CDR3 is built from 12 residues. Germline V gives CDR1 SQVTM, CDR2 ANQGSEA. V lost 7 bases and J lost 5, with 14 bases in between. The CDR3 sequence is CSATRGRTEAFF. CDR3 DNA: TGCAGCGCCACCAGGGGTAGGACTGAAGCTTTCTTT.

V gene TRBV5-4 combines with J gene TRBJ1-4; D perhaps matches TRBD1 (6 bases). Germline V CDR1 and CDR2: SGHNT, YYREEE (reference sequence). Between the trimmed V and J ends, which lost 0 bases and 0 bases, there was a span of 12 bases. The CDR3 is made up of 17 amino acids. In DNA, the CDR3 is TGTGCCAGCAGCTTGGCCGGGGGGCGGACAACTAATGAAAAACTGTTTTTT. Translated: CASSLAGGRTTNEKLFF.

The genes are TRBV18 and TRBJ1-3; no clear D gene. Germline CDR1 and CDR2: KGHSH and LQKENI. CDR3 length equals 14 residues. The V and J ends lost 3 bases and 0 bases respectively, with 6 bases between them. The CDR3 here is CASSPTSSGNTIYF. CDR3 coding DNA: TGTGCCAGCTCACCCACAAGCTCTGGAAACACCATATATTTT. The variable domain in full, with the rest retrieved from reference TRBV18 and TRBJ1-3, is NAGVMQNPRHLVRRRGQEARLRCSPMKGHSHVYWYRQLPEEGLKFMVYLQKENIIDESGMPKERFSAEFPKEGPSILRIQQVVRGDSAAYFCASSPTSSGNTIYFGEGSWLTVV.

This chain joins TRBV9 and TRBJ2-2, with 9 positions matching TRBD2. J lost 5 bases, V lost 1 base, and 12 bases had no gene match. There are 18 residues in the CDR3. Germline V gene lookup returns CDR1 SGDLS and CDR2 YYNGEE. The CDR3 spells CASSVQGIKRGDTGELFF. The CDR3 coding sequence is TGTGCCAGCAGCGTACAGGGAATAAAGCGGGGGGATACCGGGGAGCTGTTTTTT.

This CDR3 reads CASSSQGQRLGEQYF. The CDR3 DNA reads as TGTGCCAGCAGCTCGCAGGGACAGCGTTTGGGCGAGCAGTACTTC. The chain has TRBV7-2 and TRBJ2-7; 7 bases fit TRBD1. V lost 4 bases and J lost 6; bases outside the gene matches: 12. The CDR3 sequence is 15 residues long. The V gene's germline CDR1 is SGHTA and CDR2 FQGNSA.

The chain couples TRBV5-1 to TRBJ2-1; a weak D match, TRBD1 (6 bases). This CDR3 is 16 amino acids long. Germline-derived CDR1 and CDR2 are SGHRS and YFSETQ. The V end lost 4 bases, the J end lost 0 bases, and 14 bases lay between the germline ends. Written as DNA, the CDR3 is TGCGCCAGCAGCGTTAGACAGGATAGCTCCTACAATGAGCAGTTCTTC. Translated: CASSVRQDSSYNEQFF.